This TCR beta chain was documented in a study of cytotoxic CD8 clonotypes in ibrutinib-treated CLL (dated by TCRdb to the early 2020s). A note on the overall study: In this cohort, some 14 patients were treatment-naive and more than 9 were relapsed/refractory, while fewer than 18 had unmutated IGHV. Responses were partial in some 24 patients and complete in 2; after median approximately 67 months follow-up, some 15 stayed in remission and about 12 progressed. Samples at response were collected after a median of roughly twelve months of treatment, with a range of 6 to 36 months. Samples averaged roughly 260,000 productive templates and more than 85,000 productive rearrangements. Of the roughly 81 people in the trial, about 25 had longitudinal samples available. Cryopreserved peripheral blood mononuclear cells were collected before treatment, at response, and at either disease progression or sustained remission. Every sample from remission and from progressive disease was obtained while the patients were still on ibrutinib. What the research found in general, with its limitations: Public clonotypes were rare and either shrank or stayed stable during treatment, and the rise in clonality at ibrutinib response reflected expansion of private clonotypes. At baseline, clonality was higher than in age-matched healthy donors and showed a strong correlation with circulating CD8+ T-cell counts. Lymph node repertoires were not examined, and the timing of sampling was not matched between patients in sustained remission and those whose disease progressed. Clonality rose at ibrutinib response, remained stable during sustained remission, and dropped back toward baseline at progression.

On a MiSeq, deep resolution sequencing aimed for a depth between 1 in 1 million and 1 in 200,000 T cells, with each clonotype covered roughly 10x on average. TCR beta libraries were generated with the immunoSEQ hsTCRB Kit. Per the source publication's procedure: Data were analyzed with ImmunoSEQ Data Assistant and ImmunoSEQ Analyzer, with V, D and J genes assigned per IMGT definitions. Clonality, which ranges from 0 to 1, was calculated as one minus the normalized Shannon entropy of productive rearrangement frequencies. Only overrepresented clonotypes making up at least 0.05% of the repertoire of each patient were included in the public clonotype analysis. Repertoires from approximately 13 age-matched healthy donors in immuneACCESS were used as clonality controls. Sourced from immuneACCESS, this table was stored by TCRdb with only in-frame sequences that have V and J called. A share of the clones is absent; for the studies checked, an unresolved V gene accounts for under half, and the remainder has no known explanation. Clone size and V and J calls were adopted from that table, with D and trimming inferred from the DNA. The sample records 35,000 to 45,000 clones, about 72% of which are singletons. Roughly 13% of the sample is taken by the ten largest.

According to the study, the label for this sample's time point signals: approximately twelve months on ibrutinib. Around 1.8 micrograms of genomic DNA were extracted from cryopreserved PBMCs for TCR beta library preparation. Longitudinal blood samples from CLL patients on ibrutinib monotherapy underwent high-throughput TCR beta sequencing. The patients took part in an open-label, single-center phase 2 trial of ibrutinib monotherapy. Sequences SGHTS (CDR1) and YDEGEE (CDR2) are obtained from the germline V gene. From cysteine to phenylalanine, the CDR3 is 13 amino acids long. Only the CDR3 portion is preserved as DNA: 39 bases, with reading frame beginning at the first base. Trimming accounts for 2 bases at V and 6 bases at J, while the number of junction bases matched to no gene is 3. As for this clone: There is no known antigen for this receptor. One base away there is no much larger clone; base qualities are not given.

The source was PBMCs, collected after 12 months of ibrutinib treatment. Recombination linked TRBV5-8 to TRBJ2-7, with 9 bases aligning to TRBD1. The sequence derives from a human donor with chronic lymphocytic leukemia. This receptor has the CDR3 CASSFGTGREQYF. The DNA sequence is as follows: TGTGCCAGCAGCTTCGGGACAGGGCGCGAGCAGTACTTC.